The text below deals with one T cell receptor (beta chain). Its recognized antigen is unknown. No base qualities exist here, and no much larger clone lies one base off it. The CDR3 goes from the cysteine to the phenylalanine over 11 residues. The kept DNA is CDR3 alone, 33 bases in frame from the first base. The germline V gene (reference sequence) provides CDR1 DFQATT and CDR2 SNEGSKA. V loses 1 base, J loses 10 bases, and the germline ends lie 8 bases apart. The sample belongs to a study of blood T cell repertoires in COVID-19 (dated by TCRdb to 2018 to 2020). For context, the study as a whole: ImmuneRACE Cohort 3 recovered participants were defined by two consecutive negative NP/OP PCR tests, healthcare professional clearance, or symptom resolution. Where available, HLA class I and class II types were taken from metadata supplied by the sample provider and were not determined by assay-based typing. Collaborator samples came from the United States, Italy and Spain and covered acute and convalescent phases of COVID-19. The dataset comprised deeply sampled blood TCRbeta repertoires from subjects exposed to, actively infected with, or recovered from COVID-19. The material from the prospective study consisted of cDNA or gDNA derived from T cells, B-cell-depleted T cells, or PBMCs. Nearly every sample came with metadata listing a de-identified subject ID, COVID-19 status, age in years and sex. The repertoires were released in a freely available public database intended as a resource for research on the immune response to SARS-CoV-2. The samples were drawn from two sources: the first 160 participants of the ongoing ImmuneRACE study, and some 1,300 subjects contributed by 6 global collaborators. Study-wide findings and limitations: Clinical and demographic metadata were provided uncurated, with the amount varying by source and participant.

The immunoSEQ Assay, a bias-controlled multiplex PCR, was used to amplify TCRbeta CDR3 regions from genomic DNA. The original methods were these. The number of nucleated cells in each sample was estimated from the amplification of reference gene primers within the assay. To quantify the absolute abundance of each unique TCRbeta CDR3 rearrangement, sequence reads were collapsed and filtered. For each sample, productive Simpson clonality was calculated by taking the square root of Simpson's diversity index across productive rearrangements. The immuneACCESS repertoire file appears here via TCRdb, limited to in-frame rearrangements. These files lack a portion of the clones; in checked studies, under half of the deficit traces to unresolved V genes, and the cause of the others is not known. That table gives V, J and clone size, and the DNA gave D and trimming. The sample table lists about 170,000 clones, 79% of them with a count of one. Together, the top ten hold roughly 19% of the sample.

Participants in the prospective study were aged roughly 18 to 89 years, lived in some 24 United States geographic areas, and enrolled through a virtual design. In the prospective study, participants were assigned to cohorts based on the clinical history participants reported in a screening survey and a study questionnaire. Each participant in the prospective study had whole blood, serum and a nasopharyngeal or oropharyngeal swab collected by mobile phlebotomists. Prospective study participants could optionally give additional blood draws and questionnaires over an approximately 2-month period. Blood samples from the prospective study were shipped frozen or at room temperature prior to DNA extraction.

The source is a woman in her 70s in a cohort exposed to, infected with or recovered from COVID-19 (not recorded which). The specimen was PBMCs or T cells enriched from blood (not recorded which). This chain is built from TRBV20-1 and TRBJ2-1, with a weak D call of TRBD2 (7 bases match). The DNA sequence follows: TGCAGTGCTAGAGGCGGGGGCGAGCAGTTCTTC. It encodes CSARGGGEQFF.